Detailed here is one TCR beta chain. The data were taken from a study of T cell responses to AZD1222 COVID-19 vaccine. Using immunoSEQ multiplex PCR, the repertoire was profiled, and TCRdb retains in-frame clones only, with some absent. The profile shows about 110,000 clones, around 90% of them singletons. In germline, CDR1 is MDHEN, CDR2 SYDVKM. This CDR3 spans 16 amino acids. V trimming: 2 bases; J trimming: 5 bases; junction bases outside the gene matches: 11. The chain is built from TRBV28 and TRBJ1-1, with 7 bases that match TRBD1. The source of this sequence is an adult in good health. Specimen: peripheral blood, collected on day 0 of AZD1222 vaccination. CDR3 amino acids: CASSLRGQISLTEAFF. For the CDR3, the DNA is TGTGCCAGCAGTTTAAGGGGACAGATCTCTTTAACTGAAGCTTTCTTT.